These T cell receptor beta chains were read from a single sample in a study of blood T cell repertoires in COVID-19. Clones were read by immunoSEQ multiplex PCR, and TCRdb kept only the in-frame ones, dropping some. The top ten hold roughly 5.2% of the sample, which has around 250,000 clones, more than 75% seen once. Sequenced material: peripheral blood. The source of these receptors is a woman of 80 years or more with COVID-19, enrolled during active disease. Both conserved end residues are trimmed from each CDR3. The D gene is left open where the match is weak. The size of a clone is reported for some rows only, either as once, few or many, or as a class for expanded clones.

>-|TRBJ1-2|TRBV11-2|-
ASSLEGRTNYGYT
>once|TRBJ1-5|TRBV7-8|-
ASSLLGGTNQPQH
>-|TRBJ2-1|TRBV4-3|-
ASSQDWQNEQF
>-|TRBJ2-2|TRBV19|-
ASSGTRNTGELF
>-|TRBJ1-2|TRBV24-1|-
ATSVGGSYGYT
>-|TRBJ1-5|TRBV4-3|-
ASSQDSGSAQH
>-|TRBJ2-2|TRBV28|TRBD1
ASSLQRGPTGELF
>-|TRBJ1-3|TRBV2|-
ATGGLPSGNTIY
>once|TRBJ1-6|TRBV5-1|TRBD1
ASSVAGGAGNSPLH
>few|TRBJ2-7|TRBV28|-
ASSFAGSGDSNYEQY
>-|TRBJ1-5|TRBV30|-
AWSVNGNQPQH
>-|TRBJ1-6|TRBV28|-
ASSRGEGSGSPLH
>-|TRBJ2-1|TRBV4-2|TRBD1
ASSQDMQGAFRSYNEQF
>-|TRBJ2-7|TRBV28|-
ASSLCVGGLCEQY
>-|TRBJ2-2|TRBV5-1|TRBD1
ASSLRGQGNTGELF
>-|TRBJ1-2|TRBV27|-
ASSLYPGPSRGYT
>-|TRBJ1-3|TRBV5-4|-
ASSSGTGTGNTIY
>-|TRBJ1-2|TRBV7-2|-
ASSKRDTANYGYT
>-|TRBJ1-1|TRBV27|-
ASSTRLIRSEGTEAF
>-|TRBJ1-2|TRBV9|-
ASSAGLLRYGYT
>-|TRBJ1-3|TRBV7-2|-
ASSRAPGGLGNTIY
>-|TRBJ1-1|TRBV2|-
ASSEKQGLTEAF
>-|TRBJ1-5|TRBV18|-
ASSPAVNQPQH
>-|TRBJ2-7|TRBV11-2|TRBD1
ASSEQTGGVEQY
>-|TRBJ1-5|TRBV28|TRBD1
ASASQGAPQH
>-|TRBJ1-3|TRBV6-5|-
ASSRGSALGNTIY
>-|TRBJ2-3|TRBV9|TRBD2
ASSVGTSGGLDTQY
>-|TRBJ1-1|TRBV7-7|TRBD1
ASSFSEGASTEAF
>few|TRBJ1-4|TRBV2|-
ASSQTVINEKLF
>-|TRBJ1-1|TRBV28|TRBD1
ASSLPSRGLMNTEAF
>-|TRBJ2-1|TRBV7-6|TRBD2
ASSLGTSGGADEQF
>-|TRBJ1-1|TRBV27|-
ASSFQGLLNTEAF